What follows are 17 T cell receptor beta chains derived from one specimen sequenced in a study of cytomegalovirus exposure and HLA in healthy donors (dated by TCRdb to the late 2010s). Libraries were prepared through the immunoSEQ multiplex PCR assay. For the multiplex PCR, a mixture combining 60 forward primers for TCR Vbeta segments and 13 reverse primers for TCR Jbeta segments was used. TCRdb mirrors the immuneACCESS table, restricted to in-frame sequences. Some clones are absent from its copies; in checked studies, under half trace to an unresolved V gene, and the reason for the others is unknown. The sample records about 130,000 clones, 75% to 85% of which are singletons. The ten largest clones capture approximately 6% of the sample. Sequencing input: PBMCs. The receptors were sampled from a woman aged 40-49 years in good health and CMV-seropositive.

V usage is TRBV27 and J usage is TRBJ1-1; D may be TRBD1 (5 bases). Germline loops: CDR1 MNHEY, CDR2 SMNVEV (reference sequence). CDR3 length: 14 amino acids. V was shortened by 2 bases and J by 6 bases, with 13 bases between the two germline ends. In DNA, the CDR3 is TGTGCCAGCAGTTTAGCCGGGGGGTTACCTGAAGCTTTCTTT. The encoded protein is CASSLAGGLPEAFF.

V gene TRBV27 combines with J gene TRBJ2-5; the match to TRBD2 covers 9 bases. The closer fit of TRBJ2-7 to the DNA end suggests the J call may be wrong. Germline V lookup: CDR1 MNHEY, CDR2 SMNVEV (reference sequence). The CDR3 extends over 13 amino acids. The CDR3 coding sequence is TGTGCCAGCAGTCAGGGACTAGCTTACGAGCAGTACTTC. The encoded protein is CASSQGLAYEQYF.

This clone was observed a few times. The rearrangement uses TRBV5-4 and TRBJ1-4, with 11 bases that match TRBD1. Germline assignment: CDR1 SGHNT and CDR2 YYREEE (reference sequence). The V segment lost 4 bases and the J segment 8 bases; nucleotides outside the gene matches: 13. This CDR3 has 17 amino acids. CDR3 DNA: TGTGCCAGCAGCCAAGAGATTGGACAGGGGGCAGACGAAAAACTGTTTTTT. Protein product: CASSQEIGQGADEKLFF.

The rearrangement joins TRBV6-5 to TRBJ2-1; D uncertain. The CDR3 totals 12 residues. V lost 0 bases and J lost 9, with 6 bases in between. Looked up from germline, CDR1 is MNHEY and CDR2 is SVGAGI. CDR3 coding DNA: TGTGCCAGCAGTTACTCCGGAGCTGAGCAGTTCTTC. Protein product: CASSYSGAEQFF.

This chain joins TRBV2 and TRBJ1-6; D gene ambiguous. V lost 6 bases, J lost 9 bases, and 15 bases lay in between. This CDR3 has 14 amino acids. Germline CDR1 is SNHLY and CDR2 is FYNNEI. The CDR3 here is CASRAELSGSPLHF. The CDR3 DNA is TGTGCCAGCAGGGCCGAATTGAGCGGTTCACCCCTCCACTTT.

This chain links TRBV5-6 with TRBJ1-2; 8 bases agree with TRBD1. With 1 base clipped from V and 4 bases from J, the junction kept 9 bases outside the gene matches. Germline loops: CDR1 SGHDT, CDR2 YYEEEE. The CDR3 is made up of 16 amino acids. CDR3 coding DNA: TGTGCCAGCAGCTTGAATGGACAGGGCCTAGGCTATGGCTACACCTTC. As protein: CASSLNGQGLGYGYTF.

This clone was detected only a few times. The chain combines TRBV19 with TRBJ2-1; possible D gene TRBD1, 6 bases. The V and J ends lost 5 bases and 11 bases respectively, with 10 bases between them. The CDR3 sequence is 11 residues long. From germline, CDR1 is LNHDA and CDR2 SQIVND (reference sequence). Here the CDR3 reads CASSPGQKQFF. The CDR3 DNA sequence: TGTGCCAGTAGTCCCGGACAGAAGCAGTTCTTC. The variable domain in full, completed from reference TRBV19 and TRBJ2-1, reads DGGITQSPKYLFRKEGQNVTLSCEQNLNHDAMYWYRQDPGQGLRLIYYSQIVNDFQKGDIAEGYSVSREKKESFPLTVTSAQKNPTAFYLCASSPGQKQFFGPGTRLTVL.

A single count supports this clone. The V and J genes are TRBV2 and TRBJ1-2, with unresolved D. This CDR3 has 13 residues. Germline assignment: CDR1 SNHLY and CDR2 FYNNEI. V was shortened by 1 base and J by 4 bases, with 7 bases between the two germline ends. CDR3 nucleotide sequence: TGTGCCAGCAGTGAAGGGTACAGCTATGGCTACACCTTC. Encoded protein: CASSEGYSYGYTF.

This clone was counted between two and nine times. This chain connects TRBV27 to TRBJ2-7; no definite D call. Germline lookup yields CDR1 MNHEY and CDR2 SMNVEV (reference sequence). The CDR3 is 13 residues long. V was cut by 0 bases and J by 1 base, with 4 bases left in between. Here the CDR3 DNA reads TGTGCCAGCAGTTTATCCGTTTCCTACGAGCAGTACTTC. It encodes CASSLSVSYEQYF.

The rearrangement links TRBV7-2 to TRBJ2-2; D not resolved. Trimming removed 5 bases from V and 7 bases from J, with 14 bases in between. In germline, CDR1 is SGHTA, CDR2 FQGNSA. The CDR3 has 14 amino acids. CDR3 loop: CASSHYSPDGELFF. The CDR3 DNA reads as TGTGCCAGCAGCCATTACTCCCCCGACGGGGAGCTGTTTTTT.

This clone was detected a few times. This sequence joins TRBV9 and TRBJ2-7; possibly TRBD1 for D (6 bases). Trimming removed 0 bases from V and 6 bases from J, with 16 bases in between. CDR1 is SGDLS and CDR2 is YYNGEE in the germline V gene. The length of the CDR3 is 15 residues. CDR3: CASSVDPGDNGEQYF. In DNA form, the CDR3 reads TGTGCCAGCAGCGTAGATCCAGGGGACAACGGCGAGCAGTACTTC.

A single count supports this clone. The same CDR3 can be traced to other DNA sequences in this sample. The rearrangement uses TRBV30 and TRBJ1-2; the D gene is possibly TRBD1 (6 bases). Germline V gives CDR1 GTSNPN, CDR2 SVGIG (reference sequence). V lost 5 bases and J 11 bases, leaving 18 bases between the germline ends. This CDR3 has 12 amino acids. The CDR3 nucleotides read TGTGCCTGGGCGGGGGGCGGCCGCGATTACACCTTC. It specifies CAWAGGGRDYTF.

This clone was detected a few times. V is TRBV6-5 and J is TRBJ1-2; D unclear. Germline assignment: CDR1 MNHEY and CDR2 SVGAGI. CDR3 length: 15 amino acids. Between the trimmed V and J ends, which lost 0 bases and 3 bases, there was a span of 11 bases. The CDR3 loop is CASSYSRRSYYGYTF. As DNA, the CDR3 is TGTGCCAGCAGTTACTCGCGACGGAGCTACTATGGCTACACCTTC.

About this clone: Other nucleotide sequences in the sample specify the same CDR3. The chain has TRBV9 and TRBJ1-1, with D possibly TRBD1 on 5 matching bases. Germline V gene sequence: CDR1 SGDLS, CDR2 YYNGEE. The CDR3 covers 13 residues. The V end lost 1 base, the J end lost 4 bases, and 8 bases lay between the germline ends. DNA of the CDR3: TGTGCCAGCAGCGTAACAGGCGGCACTGAAGCTTTCTTT. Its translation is CASSVTGGTEAFF.

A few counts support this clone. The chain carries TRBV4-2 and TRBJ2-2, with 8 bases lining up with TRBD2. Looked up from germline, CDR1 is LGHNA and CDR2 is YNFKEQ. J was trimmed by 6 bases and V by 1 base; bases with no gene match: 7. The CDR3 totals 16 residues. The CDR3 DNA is TGTGCCAGCAGCCAAGTCCAAGCGGGAGCGGCCGGGGAGCTGTTTTTT. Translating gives CASSQVQAGAAGELFF.

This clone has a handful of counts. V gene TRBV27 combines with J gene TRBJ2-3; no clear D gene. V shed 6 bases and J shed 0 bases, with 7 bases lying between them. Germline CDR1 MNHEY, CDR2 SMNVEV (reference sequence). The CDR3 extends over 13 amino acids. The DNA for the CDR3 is TGTGCCAGCAGGATGGAGAGCACAGATACGCAGTATTTT. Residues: CASRMESTDTQYF.

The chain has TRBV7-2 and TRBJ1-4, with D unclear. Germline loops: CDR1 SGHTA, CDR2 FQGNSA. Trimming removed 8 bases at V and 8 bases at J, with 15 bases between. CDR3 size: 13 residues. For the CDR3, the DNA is TGTGCCAGCGGGGTAGGCGCGGGCGAAAAACTGTTTTTT. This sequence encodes CASGVGAGEKLFF.